The 29 T cell receptor beta chains in this list originate from one sample, sequenced in a study of blood T cell repertoires in COVID-19. The data were produced by immunoSEQ multiplex PCR, yet TCRdb's version contains in-frame clones alone and is incomplete. Among some 200,000 clones listed, approximately 79% were seen once. Specimen: peripheral blood. These receptors originate from a man aged 30-40 years with active or convalescent COVID-19.

The CDR3 nucleotides read TGTGCCAGCAGCTTGCAGGGGGCCGGCGAAGCTTTCTTT. This translates into CASSLQGAGEAFF. The gene calls are TRBV14 and TRBJ1-1; 8 bases map to TRBD1. This CDR3 contains 13 residues. The J segment lost 8 bases and the V segment lost 5 bases, leaving 7 bases of the junction unmatched. Looked up from germline, CDR1 is SGHDN and CDR2 is FVKESK. Complete variable domain (other parts from reference TRBV14 and TRBJ1-1): EAGVTQFPSHSVIEKGQTVTLRCDPISGHDNLYWYRRVMGKEIKFLLHFVKESKQDESGMPNNRFLAERTGGTYSTLKVQPAELEDSGVYFCASSLQGAGEAFFGQGTRLTVV.

This clone was seen a single time. CDR3 sequence (DNA): TGCGCCAGCAGCTTGGGGTCGGGATCGAACACCGGGGAGCTGTTTTTT. The encoded protein is CASSLGSGSNTGELFF. This chain uses TRBV5-1 with TRBJ2-2, with a tentative D call TRBD2 (5 bases). Between the trimmed V and J ends, which lost 0 bases and 0 bases, there was a span of 9 bases. Germline CDR1 SGHRS, CDR2 YFSETQ. This CDR3 spans 16 amino acids.

The V gene is TRBV27, the J gene TRBJ2-2; 7 bases map to TRBD2. The CDR3 length is 15 residues. The J segment lost 4 bases and the V segment lost 6 bases, leaving 8 bases of the junction unmatched. Germline CDR1 reads MNHEY; CDR2 reads SMNVEV (reference sequence). The CDR3 DNA is TGTGCCAGCAGAAGAAGGGCTAGCGGCACCGGGGAGCTGTTTTTT. Protein product: CASRRRASGTGELFF.

The genes are TRBV4-3 and TRBJ2-2, with TRBD2 matching over 8 bases. Per germline, CDR1 LGHNA and CDR2 YSLEER. The CDR3 loop spans 17 amino acids. Unmatched junction bases numbered 14, after V lost 6 bases and J lost 5 bases. This CDR3 reads CASSFRVSGGRTGELFF. DNA for the CDR3: TGCGCCAGCAGTTTCAGGGTCAGCGGGGGACGAACCGGGGAGCTGTTTTTT.

The chain carries TRBV24-1 and TRBJ2-7, with 11 nucleotides matching TRBD1. CDR1 and CDR2 (germline): KGHDR, SFDVKD. This CDR3 is built from 16 residues. The V gene end was trimmed by 4 bases and the J gene end by 2 bases; junction bases not matched to a gene: 6. CDR3 sequence (DNA): TGTGCCACCAGTGAATCGCCGGGACAGGGGGCCTACGAGCAGTACTTC. Its protein is CATSESPGQGAYEQYF.

The chain's CDR3 is CASSLSASSDEQFF. As DNA, the CDR3 is TGTGCCAGCAGTTTATCTGCTAGTAGCGATGAGCAGTTCTTC. The rearrangement links TRBV27 to TRBJ2-1; a weak D match, TRBD2 (5 bases). This CDR3 is 14 amino acids long. Germline assignment: CDR1 MNHEY and CDR2 SMNVEV (reference sequence). Trimming removed 0 bases from V and 8 bases from J, with 11 bases in between.

The V and J genes are TRBV5-1 and TRBJ1-4, with D possibly TRBD1 on 6 matching bases. From germline, CDR1 is SGHRS and CDR2 YFSETQ. CDR3 length equals 14 residues. The V and J ends lost 6 bases and 8 bases respectively, with 17 bases between them. CDR3 in amino acids: CASTRGAQREKLFF. The DNA for the CDR3 is TGCGCCAGCACGCGGGGGGCGCAACGAGAAAAACTGTTTTTT. The whole variable domain, remainder taken from reference TRBV5-1 and TRBJ1-4, is KAGVTQTPRYLIKTRGQQVTLSCSPISGHRSVSWYQQTPGQGLQFLFEYFSETQRNKGNFPGRFSGRQFSNSRSEMNVSTLELGDSALYLCASTRGAQREKLFFGSGTQLSVL.

This clone has more than one count but fewer than ten. One junction end does not reproduce the germline sequence, and a read error may be involved. The chain has TRBV12-3 or TRBV12-4 and TRBJ1-3; D gene uncertain. This CDR3 has 13 residues. The DNA for the CDR3 is TGTGCCAGCAGTCTCCGGGTAAGAGGATTCGTCTTTTTT. Translation gives CASSLRVRGFVFF.

This clone is a singleton in its sample. This rearrangement joins TRBV19 to TRBJ1-4; D remains ambiguous. This CDR3 is built from 14 residues. Germline CDR1 is LNHDA and CDR2 is SQIVND (reference sequence). Trimming took 7 bases from V and 0 from J, leaving 9 bases between them. This CDR3 reads CASTLRATNEKLFF. In DNA form, the CDR3 reads TGTGCCAGTACCTTGAGAGCAACTAATGAAAAACTGTTTTTT.

The chain recombines TRBV7-2 with TRBJ2-1, with unresolved D. Trimming stripped 2 bases from V and 0 bases from J, with 11 bases between. CDR1 and CDR2 from the germline V gene are SGHTA and FQGNSA. CDR3 length: 16 amino acids. In DNA, the CDR3 is TGTGCCAGCAGCTTACTCGGCGGAAGCTCCTACAATGAGCAGTTCTTC. Protein sequence: CASSLLGGSSYNEQFF.

This rearrangement joins TRBV5-1 to TRBJ1-2, with a tentative D call TRBD1 (6 bases). The V end was cut by 4 bases, the J end by 6 bases, with 16 bases between. Germline V gene data show CDR1 as SGHRS and CDR2 as YFSETQ. The CDR3 runs to 14 residues. CDR3 protein: CASSRGARDDGYTF. The CDR3 DNA reads TGCGCCAGCAGCCGGGGGGCCAGGGACGATGGCTACACCTTC.

The chain employs TRBV28 and TRBJ1-2; 10 bases align to TRBD1. Germline values: CDR1 MDHEN, CDR2 SYDVKM. The J segment lost 3 bases and the V segment lost 5 bases, leaving 9 bases of the junction unmatched. The CDR3 runs to 16 residues. CDR3 in amino acids: CASSPGGTGDHYGYTF. DNA of the CDR3: TGTGCCAGCAGTCCTGGGGGGACAGGGGATCACTATGGCTACACCTTC.

The chain uses TRBV19 and TRBJ1-4; TRBD1 matches at 10 bases. From germline, CDR1 is LNHDA and CDR2 SQIVND (reference sequence). CDR3 length equals 13 residues. V lost 8 bases and J lost 7; bases outside the gene matches: 4. This CDR3 reads CASSGTGVEKLFF. CDR3 nucleotides: TGTGCCAGTTCCGGGACAGGGGTTGAAAAACTGTTTTTT.

The genes are TRBV19 and TRBJ1-1; 9 positions agree with TRBD1. The ends lost 3 bases at V and 5 bases at J; junction bases unmatched: 10. Per germline, CDR1 LNHDA and CDR2 SQIVND (reference sequence). The CDR3 is made up of 16 amino acids. Here the CDR3 DNA reads TGTGCCAGTAGTATCCAACCGGGACAGGGCATGACTGAAGCTTTCTTT. Translating it yields CASSIQPGQGMTEAFF.

The J gene is TRBJ2-3, the V gene TRBV6-2 or TRBV6-3, with 10 bases aligning to TRBD2. Germline lookup yields CDR1 MNHEY and CDR2 SVGEGT. The length of the CDR3 is 17 residues. After removal of 0 bases from V and 3 bases from J, the junction contained 6 bases not matched to a gene. The CDR3 is CASSYSYASGSTDTQYF. The CDR3 coding sequence is TGTGCCAGCAGTTACTCGTATGCTAGCGGGAGTACAGATACGCAGTATTTT.

The chain is built from TRBV9 and TRBJ1-2, with a tentative D call TRBD1 (6 bases). The V gene lost 6 bases and the J gene lost 2 bases, with 11 bases spanning the gap. The germline gives CDR1 SGDLS, CDR2 YYNGEE. CDR3 length equals 13 residues. CDR3 sequence reads: CASTAQGNYGYTF. DNA for the CDR3: TGTGCCAGCACAGCTCAGGGGAACTATGGCTACACCTTC.

The rearrangement joins TRBV19 to TRBJ2-3, with 10 bases identical to TRBD1. V shed 6 bases, J shed 5 bases, and the junction held 20 bases outside the gene matches. The CDR3 has 19 amino acids. The germline gives CDR1 LNHDA, CDR2 SQIVND (reference sequence). CDR3 DNA: TGTGCCAGTAGCGGACCGGGACAGGGGTACCTTTCCTTGCGAGATACGCAGTATTTT. Residues: CASSGPGQGYLSLRDTQYF.

The genes are TRBV19 and TRBJ2-3, with 7 nucleotides matching TRBD1. Germline CDR1 LNHDA, CDR2 SQIVND (reference sequence). This CDR3 has 16 amino acids. V trimming: 5 bases; J trimming: 2 bases; junction bases outside the gene matches: 10. The CDR3, as DNA: TGTGCCAGTAGTCCTTACAGGGGTCCTGCCACAGATACGCAGTATTTT. It yields the protein CASSPYRGPATDTQYF.

CDR3 nucleotides: TGTGCCAGTAGGCCTGACAGGGGGAATAGCAATCAGCCCCAGCATTTT. Protein product: CASRPDRGNSNQPQHF. J is TRBJ1-5 and V is TRBV19, with 9 bases lining up with TRBD1. V dropped 6 bases and J dropped 0; count of bases not matched to a gene: 6. The CDR3 extends over 16 amino acids. Germline CDR1 LNHDA, CDR2 SQIVND (reference sequence).

The chain uses TRBV5-6 and TRBJ1-1, with unresolved D. Looked up from germline, CDR1 is SGHDT and CDR2 is YYEEEE. This CDR3 contains 16 residues. V lost 4 bases and J 0 bases, leaving 16 bases between the germline ends. The CDR3: CASSRFMREVNTEAFF. CDR3 DNA: TGTGCCAGCAGCCGCTTTATGAGGGAGGTGAACACTGAAGCTTTCTTT. The variable domain in full, completed from reference TRBV5-6 and TRBJ1-1, reads DAGVTQSPTHLIKTRGQQVTLRCSPKSGHDTVSWYQQALGQGPQFIFQYYEEEERQRGNFPDRFSGHQFPNYSSELNVNALLLGDSALYLCASSRFMREVNTEAFFGQGTRLTVV.

The gene calls are TRBV29-1 and TRBJ2-7; D might be TRBD2 (7 bases). CDR3 size: 15 residues. V lost 4 bases and J lost 2, with 18 bases in between. In germline, CDR1 is SQVTM, CDR2 ANQGSEA. The CDR3 sequence: CSVGPGGGGTYEQYF. The CDR3 nucleotides read TGCAGCGTTGGTCCTGGGGGAGGGGGTACCTACGAGCAGTACTTC.

The chain uses TRBV2 and TRBJ1-4, with D possibly matching TRBD1 (6 bases). Trimming removed 0 bases from V and 7 bases from J, with 12 bases in between. The CDR3 loop spans 15 amino acids. Germline loops: CDR1 SNHLY, CDR2 FYNNEI. The CDR3 coding sequence is TGTGCCAGCAGTGAAGCGCGGGGGGCTGGTGAAAAACTGTTTTTT. Amino acid sequence: CASSEARGAGEKLFF.

The J gene is TRBJ2-3, the V gene TRBV18; TRBD2 might be the D (6 bases). V was pared by 9 bases and J by 4 bases, with 20 bases between. Looked up from germline, CDR1 is KGHSH and CDR2 is LQKENI. This CDR3 is built from 15 residues. CDR3 bases: TGTGCCAGTCTCAATCCGGGAGCGGAACCAGATACGCAGTATTTT. Residues: CASLNPGAEPDTQYF.

This chain uses TRBV15 with TRBJ2-1; TRBD1 agrees at 7 bases. This CDR3 region has 13 residues. Germline assignment: CDR1 LNHNV and CDR2 YYDKDF (reference sequence). V lost 8 bases, J lost 9 bases, and 10 bases stayed unmatched. CDR3 in amino acids: CATDRVGGREQFF. CDR3 nucleotide sequence: TGTGCCACCGACAGGGTAGGCGGCCGTGAGCAGTTCTTC.

The chain employs TRBV5-6 and TRBJ1-1; a possible D gene is TRBD1 (6 bases). Germline V lookup: CDR1 SGHDT, CDR2 YYEEEE. V was trimmed by 2 bases and J by 9 bases, leaving 14 bases between them. This CDR3 region has 13 residues. CDR3 amino acids: CASSFLRQAKAFF. The DNA of the CDR3 is TGTGCCAGCAGCTTTCTCCGACAGGCCAAAGCTTTCTTT. Full variable domain (rest looked up from reference TRBV5-6 and TRBJ1-1): DAGVTQSPTHLIKTRGQQVTLRCSPKSGHDTVSWYQQALGQGPQFIFQYYEEEERQRGNFPDRFSGHQFPNYSSELNVNALLLGDSALYLCASSFLRQAKAFFGQGTRLTVV.

The rearrangement uses TRBV25-1 and TRBJ1-1; 7 bases match TRBD1. Trimming took 5 bases from V and 4 from J; bases not matched to a gene: 13. This CDR3 region has 16 residues. Germline values: CDR1 MGHDK, CDR2 SYGVNS. The CDR3 loop is CASSKLGTEGSTEAFF. CDR3 nucleotide sequence: TGTGCCAGCAGTAAGCTGGGGACAGAGGGGTCCACTGAAGCTTTCTTT.

The CDR3 loop is CASSADSATNEKLFF. CDR3 in DNA: TGTGCCAGTAGTGCAGACAGCGCAACTAATGAAAAACTGTTTTTT. V gene TRBV19 combines with J gene TRBJ1-4; tentative D call: TRBD1 (5 bases). The germline gives CDR1 LNHDA, CDR2 SQIVND (reference sequence). This CDR3 region has 15 residues. Trimming removed 5 bases from V and 0 bases from J, with 10 bases in between.

V gene TRBV28 combines with J gene TRBJ1-2; D gene unclear. Germline V gives CDR1 MDHEN, CDR2 SYDVKM. The CDR3 consists of 13 residues. The germline V and J ends were trimmed by 2 bases and 4 bases, with 8 bases remaining between them. The CDR3 nucleotides are TGTGCCAGCAGTTTAACACCACGCTATGGCTACACCTTC. Amino acid sequence: CASSLTPRYGYTF.

A single count supports this clone. The chain carries TRBV13 and TRBJ1-1; maybe TRBD1 (5 bases). CDR3 length: 15 amino acids. The V end was cut by 5 bases, the J end by 0 bases, with 13 bases between. Per germline, CDR1 PRHDT and CDR2 FYEKMQ (reference sequence). CDR3 protein: CASSMTVTMNTEAFF. In DNA form, the CDR3 reads TGTGCCAGCAGCATGACAGTTACCATGAACACTGAAGCTTTCTTT.